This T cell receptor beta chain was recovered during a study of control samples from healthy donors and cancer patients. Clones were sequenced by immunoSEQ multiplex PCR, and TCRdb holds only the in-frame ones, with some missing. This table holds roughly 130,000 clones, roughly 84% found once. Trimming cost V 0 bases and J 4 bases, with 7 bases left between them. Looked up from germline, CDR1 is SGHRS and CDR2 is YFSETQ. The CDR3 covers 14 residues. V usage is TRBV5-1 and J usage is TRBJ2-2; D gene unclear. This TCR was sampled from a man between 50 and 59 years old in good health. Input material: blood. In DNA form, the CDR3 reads TGCGCCAGCAGCTTGGCCACGTTCACCGGGGAGCTGTTTTTT. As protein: CASSLATFTGELFF.